What follows are 3 T cell receptor beta chains derived from one specimen sequenced in a study of cytomegalovirus exposure and HLA in healthy donors. Both 60 Vbeta primers and 13 Jbeta primers went into the PCR. Here immunoSEQ multiplex PCR was the method, and the copy in TCRdb shows in-frame clones only, minus some. The sample's table shows tens of thousands of clones. The source material was PBMCs. The receptors originated from a man aged 35 to 55 in good health and CMV-seronegative.

The chain carries TRBV11-1 and TRBJ2-1; possibly TRBD2 for D (5 bases). The CDR3 contains 16 residues. Germline CDR1 reads SGHAT; CDR2 reads FQDESV (reference sequence). The germline V and J ends were trimmed by 1 base and 1 base, with 11 bases remaining between them. The CDR3 DNA follows: TGTGCCAGCAGCTTAGACGGGGTAGCGTCCTACAATGAGCAGTTCTTC. Its protein product is CASSLDGVASYNEQFF.

The CDR3 region is CASSSTGVETQYF. In DNA form, the CDR3 reads TGTGCCAGCAGCTCGACAGGGGTAGAGACCCAGTACTTC. J is TRBJ2-5 and V is TRBV5-5; 8 bases map to TRBD1. The length of the CDR3 is 13 residues. The junction had 2 bases not matched to a gene; V was cut back by 3 bases and J by 4 bases. Germline V gene sequence: CDR1 SGHKS, CDR2 YYEKEE (reference sequence).

The genes are TRBV19 and TRBJ2-5; D remains ambiguous. Deletions cut 2 bases from V and 3 bases from J, with 7 bases between. Germline V CDR1 and CDR2: LNHDA, SQIVND (reference sequence). This CDR3 comprises 13 residues. The CDR3 region is CASSILDKETQYF. CDR3 in DNA: TGTGCCAGTAGTATACTCGACAAAGAGACCCAGTACTTC. The entire variable domain, with the rest obtained from reference TRBV19 and TRBJ2-5, is as follows: DGGITQSPKYLFRKEGQNVTLSCEQNLNHDAMYWYRQDPGQGLRLIYYSQIVNDFQKGDIAEGYSVSREKKESFPLTVTSAQKNPTAFYLCASSILDKETQYFGPGTRLLVL.